This passage covers 15 T cell receptor beta chains from one sample sequenced in a study of blood T cell repertoires in COVID-19. Repertoires were generated with immunoSEQ multiplex PCR, while TCRdb's copy carries only in-frame clones and drops some. The table lists about 110,000 clones, about two thirds of them singletons. Sequenced input: peripheral blood. The receptors derive from a woman between 40 and 55 years old with acute or convalescent COVID-19.

This chain joins TRBV19 and TRBJ2-7, with a tentative D call TRBD1 (5 bases). CDR3 length equals 13 residues. The germline V and J ends were trimmed by 4 bases and 3 bases, with 10 bases remaining between them. CDR1 LNHDA and CDR2 SQIVND come from the germline V gene (reference sequence). CDR3 protein: CASSSGQSYEQYF. CDR3 bases: TGTGCCAGTAGTAGCGGACAAAGCTACGAGCAGTACTTC.

This CDR3 is CASKFSGNEQFF. The CDR3 DNA is TGTGCCAGCAAATTTAGCGGCAATGAGCAGTTCTTC. The chain links TRBV2 to TRBJ2-1; possibly TRBD2 for D (6 bases). The germline V gene has CDR1 SNHLY and CDR2 FYNNEI. This CDR3 has 12 residues. Trimming cost V 7 bases and J 6 bases, with 10 bases left between them. Complete variable domain (other parts from reference TRBV2 and TRBJ2-1): EPEVTQTPSHQVTQMGQEVILRCVPISNHLYFYWYRQILGQKVEFLVSFYNNEISEKSEIFDDQFSVERPDGSNFTLKIRSTKLEDSAMYFCASKFSGNEQFFGPGTRLTVL.

The J gene is TRBJ2-4, the V gene TRBV19, with 8 bases matching TRBD2. This CDR3 contains 12 residues. With V trimmed by 11 bases and J by 3 bases, 3 bases remained unmatched. Germline CDR1 LNHDA, CDR2 SQIVND (reference sequence). The CDR3 DNA sequence: TGTGCCTCCGGGACTAGCAAAAACATTCAGTACTTC. It is translated as CASGTSKNIQYF.

The CDR3 sequence: CASSLTGVSYNEQFF. For the CDR3, the DNA is TGCGCCAGCAGCCTTACAGGGGTATCCTACAATGAGCAGTTCTTC. V usage is TRBV4-3 and J usage is TRBJ2-1; 7 positions match TRBD1. Germline V gene sequence: CDR1 LGHNA, CDR2 YSLEER. This CDR3 is 15 amino acids long. V lost 4 bases to trimming and J lost 1 base; unmatched junction nucleotides: 4.

This chain connects TRBV7-6 to TRBJ2-2; D might be TRBD1 (5 bases). Trimming took 1 base from V and 5 from J, leaving 11 bases between them. CDR3 length: 15 residues. Germline V gene sequence: CDR1 SGHVS, CDR2 FNYEAQ. For the CDR3, the DNA is TGTGCCAGCAGCTTAGGTCCCCAGGGAACCGGGGAGCTGTTTTTT. Amino acid sequence: CASSLGPQGTGELFF.

The rearrangement joins TRBV5-1 to TRBJ1-2; possibly TRBD1 for D (6 bases). CDR1 and CDR2 from the germline V gene are SGHRS and YFSETQ. Trimming stripped 4 bases from V and 2 bases from J, with 12 bases between. This CDR3 has 14 amino acids. CDR3 coding DNA: TGCGCCAGCAGCCAGCCCGGACAGAACTATGGCTACACCTTC. Residues: CASSQPGQNYGYTF.

This clone has just a few counts. The chain uses TRBV28 and TRBJ1-4; D gene uncertain. The V end lost 7 bases, the J end lost 6 bases, and 12 bases lay between the germline ends. The CDR3 runs 13 residues. CDR1 and CDR2 from the germline V gene are MDHEN and SYDVKM. CDR3 bases: TGTGCCAGCACCCACCCCCAGGATGAAAAACTGTTTTTT. Protein product: CASTHPQDEKLFF.

The chain links TRBV28 to TRBJ1-4, with 7 bases that match TRBD1. Germline assignment: CDR1 MDHEN and CDR2 SYDVKM. J was trimmed by 2 bases and V by 5 bases; bases with no gene match: 11. The CDR3 extends over 17 amino acids. The CDR3 loop reads CASSVRGLVTTNEKLFF. The DNA for the CDR3 is TGTGCCAGCAGTGTAAGGGGGCTGGTGACGACTAATGAAAAACTGTTTTTT. Variable domain in full (rest from reference TRBV28 and TRBJ1-4): DVKVTQSSRYLVKRTGEKVFLECVQDMDHENMFWYRQDPGLGLRLIYFSYDVKMKEKGDIPEGYSVSREKKERFSLILESASTNQTSMYLCASSVRGLVTTNEKLFFGSGTQLSVL.

The CDR3 reads CASSFGTGNTGELFF. In DNA form, the CDR3 reads TGTGCCAGCAGCTTTGGGACAGGAAACACCGGGGAGCTGTTTTTT. The chain carries TRBV11-2 and TRBJ2-2, with 8 bases lining up with TRBD1. The CDR3 length is 15 residues. The germline V gene has CDR1 SGHAT and CDR2 FQNNGV. V trimming: 3 bases; J trimming: 2 bases; junction bases outside the gene matches: 2.

J is TRBJ1-2 and V is TRBV6-5, with D possibly being TRBD1 (6 bases). V lost 6 bases to trimming and J lost 2 bases, with 10 bases between them. The CDR3 consists of 13 residues. Looked up from germline, CDR1 is MNHEY and CDR2 is SVGAGI. The CDR3 DNA reads TGTGCCAGCAGCGAGGACAGAAACTATGGCTACACCTTC. Its translation: CASSEDRNYGYTF.

The chain employs TRBV9 and TRBJ2-2; a weak D match, TRBD2 (6 bases). Germline values: CDR1 SGDLS, CDR2 YYNGEE. The length of the CDR3 is 18 residues. The ends were cut back, 2 bases at V and 3 bases at J, with 20 bases in the middle. The CDR3 DNA is TGTGCCAGCAGCGTCGCGAAGGGGTGGGGAGGATACACCGGGGAGCTGTTTTTT. Amino acids: CASSVAKGWGGYTGELFF.

This chain links TRBV7-2 with TRBJ1-3; 9 bases are a match to TRBD1. This CDR3 comprises 19 residues. From germline, CDR1 is SGHTA and CDR2 FQGNSA. After removal of 2 bases from V and 0 bases from J, the junction contained 11 bases not matched to a gene. CDR3 coding DNA: TGTGCCAGCAGCTTAAAGGGGACAGGGTACACGTCCTCTGGAAACACCATATATTTT. This translates into CASSLKGTGYTSSGNTIYF.

The chain employs TRBV6-2 or TRBV6-3 and TRBJ2-5; TRBD2 matches 8 bases. The CDR3 length is 14 residues. The V segment lost 2 bases and the J segment 5 bases; nucleotides outside the gene matches: 4. Germline values: CDR1 MNHEY, CDR2 SVGEGT. CDR3 in DNA: TGTGCCAGCAGTTACATGACGGGGGGGGAGACCCAGTACTTC. Translation: CASSYMTGGETQYF.

The V call is TRBV29-1, the J call TRBJ1-1; 10 nucleotides match TRBD1. Germline CDR1 is SQVTM and CDR2 is ANQGSEA. V shed 0 bases, J shed 5 bases, and the junction held 6 bases outside the gene matches. The CDR3 is 15 residues long. CDR3 in DNA: TGCAGCGTTGAAGATCTTTGGGGACAGGGGACTGAAGCTTTCTTT. Its protein is CSVEDLWGQGTEAFF.

This chain uses TRBV2 with TRBJ2-7; tentatively, D is TRBD2 (6 bases). V dropped 2 bases and J dropped 2 bases, with 13 bases sitting between them. Germline V lookup: CDR1 SNHLY, CDR2 FYNNEI. The CDR3 covers 15 residues. CDR3 bases: TGTGCCAGCAGTGAATCGGCCGCGGGGCCCTACGAGCAGTACTTC. This encodes CASSESAAGPYEQYF.